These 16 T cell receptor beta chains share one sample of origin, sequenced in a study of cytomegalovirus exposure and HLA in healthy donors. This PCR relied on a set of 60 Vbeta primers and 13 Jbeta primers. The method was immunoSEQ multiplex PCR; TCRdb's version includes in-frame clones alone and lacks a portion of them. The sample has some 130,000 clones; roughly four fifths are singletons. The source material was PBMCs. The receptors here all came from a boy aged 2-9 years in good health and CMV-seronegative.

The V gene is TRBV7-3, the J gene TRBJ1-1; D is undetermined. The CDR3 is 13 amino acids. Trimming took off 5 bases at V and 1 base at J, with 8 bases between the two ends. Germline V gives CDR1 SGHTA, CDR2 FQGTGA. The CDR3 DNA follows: TGTGCCAGCAGCGTTACAGCGAACACTGAAGCTTTCTTT. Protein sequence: CASSVTANTEAFF. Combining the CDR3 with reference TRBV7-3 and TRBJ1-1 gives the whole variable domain GAGVSQTPSNKVTEKGKYVELRCDPISGHTALYWYRQSLGQGPEFLIYFQGTGAADDSGLPNDRFFAVRPEGSVSTLKIQRTERGDSAVYLCASSVTANTEAFFGQGTRLTVV.

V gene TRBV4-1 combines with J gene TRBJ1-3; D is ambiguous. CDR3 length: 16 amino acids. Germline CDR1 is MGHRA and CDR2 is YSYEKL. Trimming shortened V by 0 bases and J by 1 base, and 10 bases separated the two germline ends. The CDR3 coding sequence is TGCGCCAGCAGCCAAGATTGGGCAGGATCTGGAAACACCATATATTTT. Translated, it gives CASSQDWAGSGNTIYF.

The CDR3: CASSEIGGTNNEQFF. CDR3 DNA: TGTGCCAGCAGTGAAATAGGCGGGACCAACAATGAGCAGTTCTTC. The chain combines TRBV6-1 with TRBJ2-1; D is perhaps TRBD2 (6 bases). The CDR3 totals 15 residues. Germline-derived CDR1 and CDR2 are MNHNS and SASEGT. The germline V and J ends were trimmed by 2 bases and 5 bases, with 13 bases remaining between them.

CDR3 nucleotide sequence: TGTGCCAGCAGCCTTACAATGATGAACACTGAAGCTTTCTTT. Its translation is CASSLTMMNTEAFF. The chain links TRBV11-1 to TRBJ1-1; unclear D gene. This CDR3 has 14 amino acids. Germline V CDR1 and CDR2: SGHAT, FQDESV (reference sequence). Deletions cut 5 bases from V and 0 bases from J, with 10 bases between.

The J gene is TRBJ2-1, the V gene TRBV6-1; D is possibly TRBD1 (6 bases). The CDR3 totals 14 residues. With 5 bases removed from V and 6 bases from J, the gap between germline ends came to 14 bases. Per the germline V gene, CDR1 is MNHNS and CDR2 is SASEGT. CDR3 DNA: TGTGCCAGCAGTTTACAGGGTCTACCCAATGAGCAGTTCTTC. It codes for CASSLQGLPNEQFF.

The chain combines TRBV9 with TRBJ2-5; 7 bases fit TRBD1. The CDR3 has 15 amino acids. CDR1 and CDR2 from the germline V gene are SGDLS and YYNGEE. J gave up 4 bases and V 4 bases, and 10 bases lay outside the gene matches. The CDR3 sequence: CASSFTGQPLETQYF. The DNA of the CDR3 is TGTGCCAGCAGCTTTACGGGACAGCCTTTAGAGACCCAGTACTTC.

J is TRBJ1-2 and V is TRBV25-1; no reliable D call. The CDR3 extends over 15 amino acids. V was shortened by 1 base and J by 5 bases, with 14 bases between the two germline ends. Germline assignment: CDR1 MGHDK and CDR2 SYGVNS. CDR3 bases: TGTGCCAGCAGTGAATTCACGGACTCCAATTATGGCTACACCTTC. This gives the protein CASSEFTDSNYGYTF.

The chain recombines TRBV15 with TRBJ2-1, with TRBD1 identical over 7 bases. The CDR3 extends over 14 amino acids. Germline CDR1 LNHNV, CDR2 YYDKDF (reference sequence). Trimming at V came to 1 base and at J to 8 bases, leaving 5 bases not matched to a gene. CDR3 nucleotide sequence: TGTGCCACCAGCAGAGCGAAGGGGGCGGATGAGCAGTTCTTC. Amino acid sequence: CATSRAKGADEQFF.

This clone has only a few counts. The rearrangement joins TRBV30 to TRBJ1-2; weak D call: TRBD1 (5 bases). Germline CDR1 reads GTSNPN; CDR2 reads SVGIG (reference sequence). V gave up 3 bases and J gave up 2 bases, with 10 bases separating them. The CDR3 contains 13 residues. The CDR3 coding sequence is TGTGCCTGGAGCTGGGGGGACAACTATGGCTACACCTTC. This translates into CAWSWGDNYGYTF.

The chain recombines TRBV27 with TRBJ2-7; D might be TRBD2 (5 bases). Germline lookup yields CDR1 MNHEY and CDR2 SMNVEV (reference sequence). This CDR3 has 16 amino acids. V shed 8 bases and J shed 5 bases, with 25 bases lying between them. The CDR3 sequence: CASGQLSYASGNEQYF. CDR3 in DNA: TGTGCCAGCGGGCAGTTGTCGTATGCTTCGGGGAACGAGCAGTACTTC.

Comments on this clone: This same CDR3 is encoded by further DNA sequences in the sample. Written as DNA, the CDR3 is TGTGCCAGCAGTCTAACCGGCACCGGGGAGCTGTTTTTT. This encodes CASSLTGTGELFF. This chain connects TRBV27 to TRBJ2-2; D is unresolved. V lost 5 bases to trimming and J lost 4 bases, with 8 bases between them. Looked up from germline, CDR1 is MNHEY and CDR2 is SMNVEV (reference sequence). This CDR3 is built from 13 residues.

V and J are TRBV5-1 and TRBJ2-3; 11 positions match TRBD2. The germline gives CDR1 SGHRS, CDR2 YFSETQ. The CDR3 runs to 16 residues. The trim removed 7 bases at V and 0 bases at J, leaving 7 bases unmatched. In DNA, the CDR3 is TGCGCCAGCTTTGGGACTAGCGGTTCTAGCACAGATACGCAGTATTTT. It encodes CASFGTSGSSTDTQYF.

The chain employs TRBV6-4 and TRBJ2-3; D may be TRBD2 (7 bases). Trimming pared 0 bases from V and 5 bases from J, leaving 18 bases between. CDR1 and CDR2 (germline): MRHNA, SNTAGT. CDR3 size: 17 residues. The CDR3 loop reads CASSDSPAGGGLDTQYF. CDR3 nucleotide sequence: TGTGCCAGCAGTGACTCGCCCGCGGGCGGGGGCCTAGATACGCAGTATTTT.

The CDR3 nucleotides read TGTGCCAGCGGCTGCGTGACGGGACAGTTCCTTCTGAGCTCTGGAAACACCATATATTTT. Protein sequence: CASGCVTGQFLLSSGNTIYF. The gene calls are TRBV14 and TRBJ1-3; 7 nucleotides align to TRBD1. The CDR3 sequence is 20 residues long. Germline CDR1 reads SGHDN; CDR2 reads FVKESK. V dropped 8 bases and J dropped 0; count of bases not matched to a gene: 22.

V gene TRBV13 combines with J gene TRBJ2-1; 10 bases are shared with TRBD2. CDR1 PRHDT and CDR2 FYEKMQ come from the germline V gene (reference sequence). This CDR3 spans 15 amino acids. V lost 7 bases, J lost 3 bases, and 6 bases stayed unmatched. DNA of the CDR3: TGTGCCAGCACCCCTCTAGCGGGAGTCTACAATGAGCAGTTCTTC. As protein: CASTPLAGVYNEQFF.

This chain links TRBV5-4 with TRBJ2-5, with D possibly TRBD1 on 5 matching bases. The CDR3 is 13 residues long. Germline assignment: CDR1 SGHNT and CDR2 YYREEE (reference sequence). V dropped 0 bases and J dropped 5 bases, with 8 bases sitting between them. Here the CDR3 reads CASSLEGWETQYF. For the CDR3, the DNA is TGTGCCAGCAGCTTGGAGGGGTGGGAGACCCAGTACTTC.